Below are 31 T cell receptor beta chains sequenced from a single sample in a study of T cells in Graves' hyperthyroidism and ophthalmopathy (dated by TCRdb to about 2019). Library preparation employed multiplex PCR. The data were produced on an Illumina HiSeq 2000. The TCR beta CDR3 regions were amplified from the RNA transcripts. For the first round of RT-PCR on the TCR CDR3, the HTBI primer set was used together with the Qiagen OneStep RT-PCR kit. The public sequencing data were trimmed at Q25 with fastp and processed into clonotypes with MiXCR by TCRdb, which kept only in-frame beta chains. Here each entry gathers all rows of one CDR3 protein and keeps the most common genes and DNA. The sample table holds approximately 690,000 distinct CDR3 sequences, of which about 14% were seen once. The ten top clones hold around an eighth of the sample. Input material: blood. These receptors came from a woman aged 45-65 years with Graves' ophthalmopathy.

This clonotype was seen ten or more times. The genes are TRBV15 and TRBJ2-7; D might be TRBD2 (5 bases). Deletions cut 0 bases from V and 5 bases from J, with 11 bases between. The CDR3 loop spans 14 amino acids. CDR1 is LNHNV, CDR2 YYDKDF, per germline (reference sequence). CDR3 nucleotide sequence: TGTGCCACCAGCAGAGATATTAGCGTGAACGAGCAGTACTTC. Translation: CATSRDISVNEQYF.

This rearrangement joins TRBV12-3 or TRBV12-4 to TRBJ1-3; TRBD1 matches 9 bases. The V and J ends lost 4 bases and 5 bases, in that order; junction bases with no gene match: 6. This CDR3 contains 15 residues. CDR3 sequence (DNA): TGTGCCAGCAGTTGGCTACAGGGGGCGAGAAACACCATATATTTT. Translation gives CASSWLQGARNTIYF.

This clonotype was picked up many times. DNA of the CDR3: TGTGCCAGCAGGCTGGGACTAGCGGGGAAGACAGATACGCAGTATTTT. Translating it yields CASRLGLAGKTDTQYF. This rearrangement joins TRBV4-2 to TRBJ2-3; 13 nucleotides line up with TRBD2. The CDR3 loop spans 16 amino acids. With 6 bases clipped from V and 3 bases from J, the junction kept 6 bases outside the gene matches. Germline CDR1 reads LGHNA; CDR2 reads YNFKEQ.

This clonotype has at least ten counts. The chain joins TRBV12-3 or TRBV12-4 to TRBJ2-3; 9 bases match TRBD2. V dropped 5 bases and J dropped 6; count of bases not matched to a gene: 3. The CDR3 runs to 13 residues. The CDR3 coding sequence is TGTGCCAGCAGTCGAAGCGGGGGGGATACGCAGTATTTT. Translating gives CASSRSGGDTQYF.

CDR3 in DNA: TGTGCCAGTATGCGGGACAGGGGGCGAATAACCGCCGGGGCCAACGTCCTGACTTTC. Amino acid sequence: CASMRDRGRITAGANVLTF. The rearrangement joins TRBV19 to TRBJ2-6, with TRBD1 matching over 12 bases. V shed 7 bases, J shed 4 bases, and the junction held 14 bases outside the gene matches. The CDR3 totals 19 residues. Germline values: CDR1 LNHDA, CDR2 SQIVND (reference sequence).

This clonotype showed up many times. The chain has TRBV20-1 and TRBJ1-5, with 7 bases fitting TRBD1. The germline V gene encodes CDR1 DFQATT and CDR2 SNEGSKA (reference sequence). Trimming removed 3 bases from V and 3 bases from J; junction bases left unmatched: 5. This CDR3 comprises 14 residues. CDR3 protein: CSARGGQPNQPQHF. The CDR3 bases are TGCAGTGCTAGGGGGGGACAGCCCAATCAGCCCCAGCATTTT.

Only a few counts were recorded for this clonotype. The rearrangement links TRBV5-4 to TRBJ2-1, with 12 nucleotides matching TRBD1. The germline gives CDR1 SGHNT, CDR2 YYREEE (reference sequence). This CDR3 region has 13 residues. J lost 6 bases, V lost 10 bases, and 5 bases had no gene match. The CDR3 here is CAAGDRGRNEQFF. CDR3 in DNA: TGTGCCGCGGGGGACAGGGGGCGCAATGAGCAGTTCTTC.

In its sample, this clonotype was seen many times. This chain uses TRBV27 with TRBJ2-7, with D perhaps assigned TRBD1 or TRBD2 (5 bases each). Germline V gene sequence: CDR1 MNHEY, CDR2 SMNVEV (reference sequence). Trimming removed 3 bases from V and 2 bases from J, with 14 bases in between. The CDR3 runs 15 residues. The CDR3 DNA reads as TGTGCCAGCAGTTTTAGGGGAGACGGTCCCTACGAGCAGTACTTC. Encoded protein: CASSFRGDGPYEQYF.

This clonotype has only one observation. With a much larger clone just one base away, this may be a read error. J is TRBJ2-1 and V is TRBV5-5; 7 nucleotides agree with TRBD2. Germline CDR1 reads SGHKS; CDR2 reads YYEKEE (reference sequence). CDR3 size: 15 residues. Unmatched junction bases numbered 7, after V lost 2 bases and J lost 5 bases. The CDR3 DNA reads TGTGCCAGCAGCTTAGGGACTACCCTCCACAATGAGCAGTTCTTC. Protein: CASSLGTTLHNEQFF.

This clonotype was seen a few times. The chain has TRBV15 and TRBJ2-1, with TRBD2 matching 10 bases. J lost 6 bases, V lost 4 bases, and 6 bases had no gene match. The CDR3 covers 15 residues. Germline V CDR1 and CDR2: LNHNV, YYDKDF (reference sequence). CDR3 nucleotides: TGTGCCACCAGCATAAAGCGGGAGGGCCGCAATGAGCAGTTCTTC. It yields the protein CATSIKREGRNEQFF. Variable domain in full (rest from reference TRBV15 and TRBJ2-1): DAMVIQNPRYQVTQFGKPVTLSCSQTLNHNVMYWYQQKSSQAPKLLFHYYDKDFNNEADTPDNFQSRRPNTSFCFLDIRSPGLGDTAMYLCATSIKREGRNEQFFGPGTRLTVL.

This clonotype has a count of ten or more. This sequence joins TRBV20-1 and TRBJ2-4; the match to TRBD2 covers 8 bases. Trimming cost V 1 base and J 8 bases; bases outside gene matches: 4. Germline values: CDR1 DFQATT, CDR2 SNEGSKA (reference sequence). The CDR3 is 13 residues long. CDR3 sequence (DNA): TGCAGTGCTAGAGGCCGGGGGGGGGACATTCAGTACTTC. Protein sequence: CSARGRGGDIQYF.

This clonotype was observed a handful of times. The chain recombines TRBV20-1 with TRBJ2-1, with TRBD2 matching 11 bases. The CDR3 totals 15 residues. V lost 6 bases and J lost 3; bases outside the gene matches: 7. Germline loops: CDR1 DFQATT, CDR2 SNEGSKA (reference sequence). The CDR3 region has the DNA TGCAGTGCAACTCCACTAGCGGGAGTCTACAATGAGCAGTTCTTC. The encoded protein is CSATPLAGVYNEQFF.

This clonotype was picked up many times. The chain employs TRBV20-1 and TRBJ2-7; D is perhaps TRBD2 (6 bases). The CDR3 sequence is 18 residues long. From germline, CDR1 is DFQATT and CDR2 SNEGSKA (reference sequence). The V gene lost 2 bases and the J gene lost 0 bases, with 23 bases spanning the gap. In DNA form, the CDR3 reads TGCAGTGCTAGACCCAGGCGGACGCGGGACGTAAGCTCCTACGAGCAGTACTTC. This translates into CSARPRRTRDVSSYEQYF.

This clonotype was seen many times. The chain links TRBV7-3 to TRBJ2-1; 8 nucleotides align to TRBD2. Per germline, CDR1 SGHTA and CDR2 FQGTGA. Trimming took 2 bases from V and 6 from J; bases not matched to a gene: 3. This CDR3 region has 14 residues. The CDR3 DNA follows: TGTGCCAGCAGCTTAGCGGGAGGAAGCAATGAGCAGTTCTTC. It encodes CASSLAGGSNEQFF. Supplemented by reference TRBV7-3 and TRBJ2-1, the full variable domain reads GAGVSQTPSNKVTEKGKYVELRCDPISGHTALYWYRQSLGQGPEFLIYFQGTGAADDSGLPNDRFFAVRPEGSVSTLKIQRTERGDSAVYLCASSLAGGSNEQFFGPGTRLTVL.

This clonotype was seen ten or more times. CDR3 coding DNA: TGTGCCAGCAGCCCGACTAGCGGGACGTATACCGGGGAGCTGTTTTTT. Translating it yields CASSPTSGTYTGELFF. V gene TRBV12-3 or TRBV12-4 combines with J gene TRBJ2-2; 11 bases are shared with TRBD2. The CDR3 extends over 16 amino acids. Trimming took 6 bases from V and 5 from J; bases not matched to a gene: 8.

Ten or more counts support this clonotype. The V call is TRBV7-9, the J call TRBJ2-2, with D unresolved. CDR1 and CDR2 from the germline V gene are SEHNR and FQNEAQ (reference sequence). V was pared by 5 bases and J by 5 bases, with 12 bases between. The CDR3 runs 14 residues. CDR3 region: CASSKGWDTGELFF. The CDR3 coding sequence is TGTGCCAGCAGCAAAGGTTGGGATACCGGGGAGCTGTTTTTT. The full variable domain, its missing parts supplied by reference TRBV7-9 and TRBJ2-2, is DTGVSQNPRHKITKRGQNVTFRCDPISEHNRLYWYRQTLGQGPEFLTYFQNEAQLEKSRLLSDRFSAERPKGSFSTLEIQRTEQGDSAMYLCASSKGWDTGELFFGEGSRLTVL.

On this clonotype: A much larger clone differs from this one at a single base, so this may be a read error. J is TRBJ1-1 and V is TRBV20-1; tentatively, D is TRBD1 (6 bases). Germline CDR1 is DFQATT and CDR2 is SNEGSKA (reference sequence). This CDR3 comprises 15 residues. The CDR3 DNA reads TGCAGTGCTAGAAGATGGACAGCGCCAAACACTGAAGCTTCCTTT. It specifies CSARRWTAPNTEASF.

The chain uses TRBV28 and TRBJ1-3, with TRBD1 matching 9 bases. CDR3 length: 13 amino acids. Trimming cost V 6 bases and J 9 bases; bases outside gene matches: 6. Germline assignment: CDR1 MDHEN and CDR2 SYDVKM. DNA for the CDR3: TGTGCCAGCAGCGAAGGACAGGGGAGCACCATATATTTT. Translated: CASSEGQGSTIYF.

This clonotype was detected many times. The chain links TRBV18 to TRBJ1-1; 7 nucleotides match TRBD1. CDR1 is KGHSH and CDR2 is LQKENI in the germline V gene. The V and J ends lost 2 bases and 5 bases, in that order; junction bases with no gene match: 2. The length of the CDR3 is 13 residues. As DNA, the CDR3 is TGTGCCAGCTCACCATCAGGGGGGACTGAAGCTTTCTTT. Translation: CASSPSGGTEAFF.

Remarks on this clonotype: A clone one base away is much larger, so this may be a read error. The chain links TRBV27 to TRBJ2-7; D may correspond to TRBD1 or TRBD2 (6 bases each). V gave up 11 bases and J gave up 1 base, with 21 bases separating them. Germline V gene data show CDR1 as MNHEY and CDR2 as SMNVEV (reference sequence). CDR3 size: 15 residues. CDR3 protein: CAGTFQGGKSYEQYF. The CDR3 coding sequence is TGTGCCGGCACATTCCAAGGGGGGAAATCCTACGAGCAGTACTTC.

This clonotype was counted many times. The CDR3 region has the DNA TGTGCCAGCAGCCCCAATGGACAGGGAATACAGCCCCAGCATTTT. Its translation: CASSPNGQGIQPQHF. V and J are TRBV7-2 and TRBJ1-5; 8 bases line up with TRBD1. V shed 5 bases, J shed 7 bases, and the junction held 10 bases outside the gene matches. The CDR3 loop spans 15 amino acids. Germline values: CDR1 SGHTA, CDR2 FQGNSA.

This clonotype showed up many times. J is TRBJ2-5 and V is TRBV3-1; no firm D call. The ends were cut back, 1 base at V and 1 base at J, with 22 bases in the middle. CDR3 length equals 19 residues. The germline CDR1 and CDR2 sequences are LGHDT and YNNKEL (reference sequence). The chain's CDR3 is CASSQAHEGSVLFQETQYF. CDR3 nucleotides: TGTGCCAGCAGCCAAGCACATGAAGGAAGCGTGCTTTTCCAAGAGACCCAGTACTTC.

This clonotype was counted at least ten times. The gene calls are TRBV27 and TRBJ1-2, with no clear D. The CDR3 is 14 amino acids. V lost 3 bases and J 4 bases, leaving 12 bases between the germline ends. Germline V gene data show CDR1 as MNHEY and CDR2 as SMNVEV (reference sequence). The CDR3 coding sequence is TGTGCCAGCAGTTTCGTAGGGATGGGCTATGGCTACACCTTC. Its protein is CASSFVGMGYGYTF.

Notes on this clonotype: One base away lies a much larger clone, so this may be a sequencing read error. CDR3 DNA sequence: TGCAGTGCTAGCGGGACAGGAGATCAGCCCCAGCATTTT. Translation: CSASGTGDQPQHF. The V call is TRBV20-1, the J call TRBJ1-5, with TRBD1 matching 8 bases. The J segment lost 5 bases and the V segment lost 3 bases, leaving 3 bases of the junction unmatched. CDR1 and CDR2 (germline): DFQATT, SNEGSKA (reference sequence). This CDR3 has 13 residues.

The rearrangement uses TRBV19 and TRBJ2-2; D gene unclear. Germline V gene data show CDR1 as LNHDA and CDR2 as SQIVND (reference sequence). The CDR3 sequence is 13 residues long. The ends were cut back, 6 bases at V and 7 bases at J, with 12 bases in the middle. The chain's CDR3 is CASSGMLDGELFF. CDR3 DNA: TGTGCCAGTAGCGGCATGCTGGACGGGGAGCTGTTTTTT.

As regards this clonotype: This could be a read error, since a much larger clone is one nucleotide away. The chain joins TRBV11-3 to TRBJ2-4, with unresolved D. V lost 4 bases and J 9 bases, leaving 13 bases between the germline ends. Germline V lookup: CDR1 SGHNT, CDR2 YENEEA. The CDR3 runs to 13 residues. Written as DNA, the CDR3 is TGTGCCAGCAGCTCACCCGACCGGGCCATTCAGTACTTC. Its protein is CASSSPDRAIQYF. The variable domain in full, with the rest retrieved from reference TRBV11-3 and TRBJ2-4, is EAGVVQSPRYKIIEKKQPVAFWCNPISGHNTLYWYLQNLGQGPELLIRYENEEAVDDSQLPKDRFSAERLKGVDSTLKIQPAELGDSAVYLCASSSPDRAIQYFGAGTRLSVL.

This clonotype was seen repeatedly, ten times or more. CDR3: CASSYDTSGSYEQYF. CDR3 in DNA: TGTGCCAGCAGTTACGATACTAGCGGGAGTTACGAGCAGTACTTC. V usage is TRBV7-2 and J usage is TRBJ2-7; 11 bases are a match to TRBD2. The V gene's germline CDR1 is SGHTA and CDR2 FQGNSA. CDR3 length: 15 residues. With 6 bases clipped from V and 4 bases from J, the junction kept 8 bases outside the gene matches.

The V and J genes are TRBV12-3 or TRBV12-4 and TRBJ2-3, with 8 positions matching TRBD2. The CDR3 length is 17 residues. Trimming cost V 7 bases and J 4 bases; bases outside gene matches: 16. In nucleotides, the CDR3 is TGTGCCAGCACCCCAAGCAGGACTAGCCTGCACGCAGATACGCAGTATTTT. Translation gives CASTPSRTSLHADTQYF.

This clonotype was observed a few times. The chain joins TRBV24-1 to TRBJ2-5; D might be TRBD1 (5 bases). Trimming shortened V by 4 bases and J by 0 bases, and 11 bases separated the two germline ends. Germline V CDR1 and CDR2: KGHDR, SFDVKD. The CDR3 runs to 15 residues. Here the CDR3 reads CATSDKDRYQETQYF. The CDR3 DNA reads as TGTGCCACCAGTGACAAAGACAGATACCAAGAGACCCAGTACTTC.

V is TRBV7-2 and J is TRBJ1-6, with 7 positions matching TRBD1. Germline V gives CDR1 SGHTA, CDR2 FQGNSA. The V segment lost 5 bases and the J segment 6 bases; nucleotides outside the gene matches: 10. The CDR3 loop spans 16 amino acids. The CDR3 DNA is TGTGCCAGCAGCAACCCCCGGGACAGACGTAATTCACCCCTCCACTTT. Translating gives CASSNPRDRRNSPLHF.

Many counts were recorded for this clonotype. The rearrangement joins TRBV6-2 or TRBV6-3 to TRBJ2-1, with 10 bases identical to TRBD1. Per germline, CDR1 MNHEY and CDR2 SVGEGT. The CDR3 length is 20 residues. Trimming took 7 bases from V and 4 from J; bases not matched to a gene: 22. CDR3 bases: TGTGCCAGCAATCGACCCCCGGGACAGGGGCTACTAGGGACATACAATGAGCAGTTCTTC. It translates to CASNRPPGQGLLGTYNEQFF.